The 28 T cell receptor beta chains given below trace back to one sample, sequenced in a study of tumor and adjacent non-tumor tissue in lung cancer. RNA was extracted from bulk tissue without any cell sorting. A modified ARM-PCR protocol with three rounds of nested PCR amplified TCRbeta. TCRdb reprocessed the multiplex PCR reads with MiXCR, giving one entry per CDR3 protein. The sample lists 220,000 or so distinct CDR3 sequences; roughly 70% were seen once. Specimen: lung tumor tissue. All receptors derive from a man aged 60 to 69 with non-small cell lung cancer.

A note on this clonotype: This may stem from a read error, because a much larger clone lies one nucleotide away. V usage is TRBV5-4 and J usage is TRBJ2-1, with 9 nucleotides matching TRBD2. The CDR3 length is 15 residues. Germline lookup yields CDR1 SGHNT and CDR2 YYREEE (reference sequence). V was clipped by 1 base and J by 8 bases; unmatched bases: 7. In DNA form, the CDR3 reads TGTGCCAGCAGCTTGCAGACTAGCGGAAACGATGAGCAGTTCTTC. This translates into CASSLQTSGNDEQFF.

A word on this clonotype: At one end, the junction sequence differs from germline, possibly due to a read error. The gene calls are TRBV6-1 and TRBJ1-1; D remains ambiguous. The germline gives CDR1 MNHNS, CDR2 SASEGT. This CDR3 spans 16 amino acids. The CDR3 DNA reads TGTGCCAGCAGTGAATGGTCGGGGAAGGGCTTCGCTGAAGCTCTCTTT. This gives the protein CASSEWSGKGFAEALF.

Remarks on this clonotype: Its ends do not fully match the called genes, so a read error is possible. The chain is built from TRBV28 and TRBJ1-5; D call uncertain. The CDR3 contains 15 residues. Germline CDR1 and CDR2: MDHEN and SYDVKM. CDR3 bases: TGTACCAGCAGTTTATTTGCGGCAGACAATCAGCCCCAGCATTTT. Translated: CTSSLFAADNQPQHF.

V usage is TRBV4-1 and J usage is TRBJ2-5; 7 bases map to TRBD2. The CDR3 consists of 16 residues. J gave up 4 bases and V 0 bases, and 8 bases lay outside the gene matches. Germline CDR1 MGHRA, CDR2 YSYEKL. Here the CDR3 DNA reads TGCGCCAGCAGCCAAGATGTAGGACTAGTAGGAGAGACCCAGTACTTC. It is translated as CASSQDVGLVGETQYF.

The rearrangement links TRBV29-1 to TRBJ2-7; 12 bases align to TRBD2. This CDR3 has 13 residues. Trimming took 4 bases from V and 6 from J; bases not matched to a gene: 4. Germline-derived CDR1 and CDR2 are SQVTM and ANQGSEA. CDR3 DNA: TGCAGCGTTGTGACTAGCGGGAGTCCCGAGCAGTACTTC. The encoded protein is CSVVTSGSPEQYF.

This chain links TRBV6-5 with TRBJ2-3, with 7 bases lining up with TRBD2. V shed 1 base and J 4 bases; nucleotides not matched to a gene: 5. The CDR3 totals 15 residues. Per germline, CDR1 MNHEY and CDR2 SVGAGI. The CDR3 loop reads CASSYWGGGADTQYF. As DNA, the CDR3 is TGTGCCAGCAGTTACTGGGGGGGGGGTGCAGATACGCAGTATTTT.

This rearrangement joins TRBV7-8 to TRBJ2-7; 7 nucleotides agree with TRBD2. The germline CDR1 and CDR2 sequences are SGHVS and FQNEAQ. Unmatched junction bases numbered 11, after V lost 7 bases and J lost 11 bases. The CDR3 has 12 amino acids. In nucleotides, the CDR3 is TGTGCCAGCAACTCCGGGACTGGGAGGGAGTACTTC. It specifies CASNSGTGREYF.

This clonotype appeared a few times. This chain links TRBV10-2 with TRBJ1-6; D perhaps matches TRBD1 (5 bases). Germline loops: CDR1 WSHSY, CDR2 SAAADI. CDR3 length: 14 amino acids. V was cut by 6 bases and J by 8 bases, with 14 bases left in between. For the CDR3, the DNA is TGCGCCAGCAGGGGGTTGGCAGGGCATTCACCCCTCCACTTT. Residues: CASRGLAGHSPLHF.

The chain combines TRBV5-1 with TRBJ2-7; a weak D match, TRBD1 (6 bases). Germline CDR1 is SGHRS and CDR2 is YFSETQ. V was clipped by 4 bases and J by 3 bases, with 20 bases between them. The CDR3 sequence is 16 residues long. The CDR3 region has the DNA TGCGCCAGCAGCCCCCGGGACACGCCTGGGGTCTACGAGCAGTACTTC. Translated, it gives CASSPRDTPGVYEQYF.

As to this clonotype: A read error may produce the germline difference seen at one junction end. The rearrangement uses TRBV20-1 and TRBJ1-1, with D perhaps TRBD1 (5 bases). Germline CDR1 is DFQATT and CDR2 is SNEGSKA (reference sequence). This CDR3 spans 14 amino acids. CDR3 in amino acids: CSGRARVGGTEAFF. CDR3 sequence (DNA): TGCAGTGGTAGAGCGAGGGTGGGGGGGACTGAAGCTTTCTTT.

The chain employs TRBV20-1 and TRBJ2-7; 7 bases align to TRBD2. The CDR3 consists of 15 residues. The trim removed 5 bases at V and 3 bases at J, leaving 13 bases unmatched. CDR1 DFQATT and CDR2 SNEGSKA come from the germline V gene (reference sequence). The CDR3 DNA reads TGCAGTGCTTGTCTAGCGAGGGGAGGGTTCTACGAGCAGTACTTC. Its protein product is CSACLARGGFYEQYF.

Note on this clonotype: Its ends do not fully match the called genes, so a read error is possible. The chain has TRBV11-3 and TRBJ1-3; no reliable D call. The CDR3 contains 15 residues. Germline CDR1 SGHNT, CDR2 YENEEA. CDR3 in amino acids: CVSSLRISSGNIIYF. CDR3 sequence (DNA): TGTGTCAGCAGCTTACGGATATCCTCTGGAAACATCATATATTTT. The full variable domain, with the rest looked up from reference TRBV11-3 and TRBJ1-3, is EAGVVQSPRYKIIEKKQPVAFWCNPISGHNTLYWYLQNLGQGPELLIRYENEEAVDDSQLPKDRFSAERLKGVDSTLKIQPAELGDSAVYLCVSSLRISSGNIIYFGEGSWLTVV.

As for this clonotype: The junction shows a germline mismatch at one end, possibly a read error. This chain uses TRBV11-3 with TRBJ1-1; D is uncertain. CDR1 is SGHNT and CDR2 is YENEEA in the germline V gene. This CDR3 spans 13 amino acids. The CDR3 sequence is CTSNSLSNTEAFF. In DNA, the CDR3 is TGTACCAGCAACTCCCTTTCGAACACTGAAGCTTTCTTT.

This rearrangement joins TRBV4-1 to TRBJ1-1; 7 bases fit TRBD1. V lost 7 bases to trimming and J lost 11 bases; unmatched junction nucleotides: 19. The V gene's germline CDR1 is MGHRA and CDR2 YSYEKL. The CDR3 is 15 amino acids. CDR3 nucleotide sequence: TGCGCCAGCATTCATGAAGTCGGGACAGTGAATCGGGCTTTCTTT. This encodes CASIHEVGTVNRAFF.

Concerning this clonotype: One end of the junction is discordant with germline, which a read error may explain. The gene calls are TRBV28 and TRBJ1-2; D not certain. The CDR3 has 12 amino acids. Germline CDR1 reads MDHEN; CDR2 reads SYDVKM. CDR3 sequence: CVSSEQVDGYTF. CDR3 sequence (DNA): TGTGTCAGCAGTGAACAAGTAGATGGCTACACCTTC.

Concerning this clonotype itself: One end of the junction does not line up with germline, which may come from a read error. The gene calls are TRBV11-2 and TRBJ2-6; D is perhaps TRBD1 (5 bases). The CDR3 loop spans 19 amino acids. CDR1 is SGHAT and CDR2 is FQNNGV in the germline V gene. The CDR3, as DNA: TGTGTCAGCAGCTTAGTTCCAAAGGACGGGCCCTCTGGGGCCAACGCCCTGACTTTC. Translated, it gives CVSSLVPKDGPSGANALTF.

About this clonotype itself: The germline gene is not matched at one end of the junction; a read error may be the cause. The V call is TRBV20-1, the J call TRBJ1-2; 8 nucleotides match TRBD1. Germline values: CDR1 DFQATT, CDR2 SNEGSKA (reference sequence). The CDR3 consists of 13 residues. The chain's CDR3 is CSVKTGADYDYTF. The CDR3 DNA reads as TGCAGTGTTAAGACAGGGGCCGACTATGACTACACCTTC.

V usage is TRBV18 and J usage is TRBJ2-1; D call uncertain. This CDR3 region has 13 residues. With 6 bases removed from V and 8 bases from J, the gap between germline ends came to 14 bases. Germline assignment: CDR1 KGHSH and CDR2 LQKENI. The CDR3 DNA reads as TGTGCCAGCTCCCCGAGAGTTGGCGATGAGCAGTTCTTC. Encoded protein: CASSPRVGDEQFF.

This clonotype showed up many times. V usage is TRBV20-1 and J usage is TRBJ2-5, with TRBD1 matching 9 bases. CDR3 size: 16 residues. V was pared by 5 bases and J by 1 base, with 11 bases of the junction left unmatched. CDR1 and CDR2 from the germline V gene are DFQATT and SNEGSKA (reference sequence). The CDR3 loop is CSARTRTGALQETQYF. DNA of the CDR3: TGCAGTGCTCGTACCAGGACAGGGGCCCTCCAAGAGACCCAGTACTTC.

This clonotype appeared once. The germline gene is not matched at one end of the junction; a read error may be the cause. The chain has TRBV11-3 and TRBJ1-2; tentative D call: TRBD1 (6 bases). Germline loops: CDR1 SGHNT, CDR2 YENEEA. The CDR3 loop spans 13 amino acids. Here the CDR3 reads CASSPTGNYDYTF. The CDR3 DNA follows: TGTGCCAGCAGCCCAACAGGGAACTATGACTACACATTC.

This clonotype has only a few counts. The chain joins TRBV12-3 or TRBV12-4 to TRBJ2-5, with D uncertain. The germline V and J ends were trimmed by 1 base and 1 base, with 10 bases remaining between them. The CDR3 contains 15 residues. The CDR3 DNA follows: TGTGCCAGCAGTTTAGTGGGGTTGAGCCAAGAGACCCAGTACTTC. Its protein product is CASSLVGLSQETQYF.

As for this clonotype: One end of the junction fails to match germline, which may point to a read error. This chain joins TRBV11-3 and TRBJ2-7, with D unresolved. The CDR3 covers 15 residues. Looked up from germline, CDR1 is SGHNT and CDR2 is YENEEA. The CDR3 loop is CDSSSSVGIDDEQYF. The CDR3 DNA follows: TGTGACAGCAGCTCCTCAGTGGGCATCGACGACGAGCAGTACTTC.

This chain uses TRBV12-3 or TRBV12-4 with TRBJ1-1, with D perhaps matching TRBD1 (5 bases). The V end was cut by 7 bases, the J end by 6 bases, with 18 bases between. This CDR3 is 14 amino acids long. Here the CDR3 reads CASTTGEGWAEAFF. The CDR3 nucleotides are TGTGCCAGCACTACGGGGGAGGGCTGGGCTGAAGCTTTCTTT.

The rearrangement uses TRBV11-2 and TRBJ2-1, with D unclear. Per germline, CDR1 SGHAT and CDR2 FQNNGV. This CDR3 contains 15 residues. The CDR3: CTISLEGFGVNEQFF. The CDR3 region has the DNA TGTACCATCAGCCTCGAAGGTTTTGGTGTGAATGAGCAGTTCTTC.

The chain employs TRBV7-2 and TRBJ2-7; weak D call: TRBD1 (6 bases). Trimming cost V 7 bases and J 6 bases, with 19 bases left between them. CDR3 length: 14 amino acids. Germline V gene sequence: CDR1 SGHTA, CDR2 FQGNSA. CDR3 amino acids: CASNSYLKTGEQYF. For the CDR3, the DNA is TGTGCCAGCAACTCCTACCTTAAGACAGGCGAGCAGTACTTC.

On this clonotype itself: Because the CDR3 is missing its conserved closing phenylalanine or tryptophan, this is likely a read error. J is TRBJ2-3 and V is TRBV11-2, with 12 nucleotides matching TRBD2. The germline CDR1 and CDR2 sequences are SGHAT and FQNNGV. This CDR3 contains 14 residues. The CDR3 sequence: CSIRLAGATDTQYV. The CDR3 DNA follows: TGTTCCATCAGACTAGCGGGGGCCACGGATACGCAGTATGTT.

Turning to this clonotype: Germline is not matched at one junction end, which may reflect a read error. This rearrangement joins TRBV6-2 or TRBV6-3 to TRBJ1-2; D is ambiguous. The CDR3 loop spans 13 amino acids. CDR1 MNHEY and CDR2 SVGEGT come from the germline V gene. CDR3 in DNA: TGTGCCAGCAGTTACGAATCACCCTATGGATACACCTTC. Amino acid sequence: CASSYESPYGYTF.

About this clonotype: An end of the junction does not agree with germline; a read error may underlie this. V is TRBV12-3 or TRBV12-4 and J is TRBJ2-2; tentative D call: TRBD2 (5 bases). CDR3 length: 14 residues. This CDR3 reads CASSIALNTGELFF. The CDR3 nucleotides are TGTGCCAGCAGTATAGCGTTGAACACCGGGGAGCTGTTTTTT.